This TCR beta chain was sequenced for a study of blood T cell repertoires in COVID-19 (dated by TCRdb to the early 2020s). For the study in its entirety: Samples covering the acute and convalescent phases of COVID-19 were provided by collaborators in the United States, Italy and Spain. The material from the prospective study consisted of cDNA or gDNA derived from T cells, B-cell-depleted T cells, or PBMCs. Where HLA class I and class II types were available, the types were taken from metadata supplied by the sample provider, not from assay-based typing. Nearly every sample came with metadata listing a de-identified subject ID, COVID-19 status, age in years and sex. The repertoires were released in a freely available public database intended as a resource for research on the immune response to SARS-CoV-2. Subjects who had been exposed to COVID-19, were actively infected with it, or had recovered from it provided the deeply sampled blood TCRbeta repertoires that made up the dataset. The samples were drawn from two sources: the first 160 participants of the ongoing ImmuneRACE study, and about 1,300 subjects contributed by 6 global collaborators.

TCRbeta CDR3 regions were amplified from genomic DNA by means of the immunoSEQ Assay, a bias-controlled multiplex PCR. In the paper's pipeline: Within the assay, amplification of reference gene primers was used to estimate how many nucleated cells each sample contained. To quantify the absolute abundance of each unique TCRbeta CDR3 rearrangement, sequence reads were collapsed and filtered. For each sample, productive Simpson clonality was calculated as the square root of Simpson's diversity index across productive rearrangements. TCRdb carries this immuneACCESS record with in-frame sequences only. Its versions omit some clonotypes, under half of them owing to an unresolved V gene in the studies checked, with the rest unexplained. That table furnishes V, J and clone size, whereas the DNA furnished D and trimming. Across this sample there are around 140,000 clones, with roughly 88% seen only once. The ten largest make up 1.8% of the sample.

With respect to this clone: The target of this receptor is not known. Qualities for individual bases were not recorded, and no much larger clone is one base off.

Whole blood was collected in K2EDTA tubes by collaborating institutions according to the institutions' own protocols. For TCRbeta analysis, collaborator samples were shipped as frozen whole blood, as isolated PBMCs, or as DNA extracted from either sample type. The CDR3 holds 14 amino acids from the cysteine to the phenylalanine. Of the read, only the CDR3 DNA is kept; its 42 bases are in frame from base 1. V and J are truncated by 2 bases and 1 base respectively, leaving an intervening sequence of 6 bases. CDR1 and CDR2 are drawn from the germline V gene: KGHDR, SFDVKD. Study-level results and caveats: The quantity of clinical and demographic metadata differed by source and by participant and was supplied without curation.

The sample taken for sequencing was peripheral blood. The origin of this receptor is a man aged 70-80 years with acute or convalescent COVID-19. The chain is assembled from TRBV24-1 and TRBJ2-3; possibly the D gene is TRBD2, per 6 matching bases. The nucleotide sequence reads as follows: TGTGCCACCAGTGATTCGGGGGGCACAGATACGCAGTATTTT. This gives the protein CATSDSGGTDTQYF.